The rows below give T cell receptor beta chains drawn from one sample of a study of cytomegalovirus exposure and HLA in healthy donors. Only in-frame clones appear in the TCRdb table, and some are missing; sequencing was by immunoSEQ multiplex PCR. Here the sample spans around 150,000 clones, 79% being singletons. Sequencing input: PBMCs. These receptors all come from a man aged 50 or older in good health and CMV-seropositive. Both conserved end residues are part of each CDR3. D genes are given only for firm matches. Part of the rows lack a size; the others show once, few, many or a class for expanded clones.

V gene: TRBV19; J gene: TRBJ2-7; D gene: TRBD1; clone size: once; CDR3 DNA: TGTGCCAGTAGATTGGACAGGGATGCCTACGAGCAGTACTTC; CDR3 protein: CASRLDRDAYEQYF
V gene: TRBV5-4; J gene: TRBJ2-7; D gene: -; clone size: -; CDR3 DNA: TGTGCCAGCAGCTTGGGGACAGCCCACTCCTACGAGCAGTACTTC; CDR3 protein: CASSLGTAHSYEQYF
V gene: TRBV9; J gene: TRBJ1-1; D gene: TRBD1; clone size: -; CDR3 DNA: TGTGCCAGCGAGTTGTGGGGACAGGGGCGCACTGAAGCTTTCTTT; CDR3 protein: CASELWGQGRTEAFF
V gene: TRBV25-1; J gene: TRBJ2-7; D gene: TRBD1; clone size: few; CDR3 DNA: TGTGCCAGCCTCGGGGGACAGGGGAACGAGCAGTACTTC; CDR3 protein: CASLGGQGNEQYF
V gene: TRBV5-4; J gene: TRBJ2-7; D gene: TRBD1; clone size: -; CDR3 DNA: TGTGCCAGCAGCTTGGTAGGACAGGCCTACGAGCAGTACTTC; CDR3 protein: CASSLVGQAYEQYF
V gene: TRBV28; J gene: TRBJ1-2; D gene: TRBD1; clone size: -; CDR3 DNA: TGTGCCAGCAGTCTAATCACCCCCGGACAGGCCTATGGCTACACCTTC; CDR3 protein: CASSLITPGQAYGYTF
V gene: TRBV11-3; J gene: TRBJ2-1; D gene: -; clone size: -; CDR3 DNA: TGTGCCAGCAGCCCAGATTACCCCCGGGACTTCTACAATGAGCAGTTCTTC; CDR3 protein: CASSPDYPRDFYNEQFF
V gene: TRBV29-1; J gene: TRBJ2-3; D gene: TRBD2; clone size: -; CDR3 DNA: TGCAGCGTGGCGGGGACTAGCGGAAGCACAGATACGCAGTATTTT; CDR3 protein: CSVAGTSGSTDTQYF
V gene: TRBV21-1; J gene: TRBJ2-7; D gene: -; clone size: -; CDR3 DNA: TGTGCCAACAAACCTTCAGGGGGACTCAGCTCCTACGAGCAGTACTTC; CDR3 protein: CANKPSGGLSSYEQYF
V gene: TRBV5-1; J gene: TRBJ2-1; D gene: TRBD2; clone size: -; CDR3 DNA: TGCGCCAGCGCAGGTGGGAGCGGGAGCTACAATGAGCAGTTCTTC; CDR3 protein: CASAGGSGSYNEQFF
V gene: TRBV7-3; J gene: TRBJ2-1; D gene: TRBD2; clone size: -; CDR3 DNA: TGTGCCAGCAGCTTACGCGGGACTAGCGGGATTTACAATGAGCAGTTCTTC; CDR3 protein: CASSLRGTSGIYNEQFF
V gene: TRBV4-1; J gene: TRBJ1-2; D gene: TRBD1; clone size: -; CDR3 DNA: TGCGCCAGCAGCCAAGAAGGGACAGGGCTCTATGGCTACACCTTC; CDR3 protein: CASSQEGTGLYGYTF
V gene: TRBV5-4; J gene: TRBJ2-5; D gene: TRBD1; clone size: -; CDR3 DNA: TGTGCCAGCAGCTCCCGAGACAGGGATGGGCAAGAGACCCAGTACTTC; CDR3 protein: CASSSRDRDGQETQYF
V gene: TRBV5-4; J gene: TRBJ2-1; D gene: TRBD1; clone size: -; CDR3 DNA: TGTGCCAGCAGCACGGGACAGGGGAGGAATGAGCAGTTCTTC; CDR3 protein: CASSTGQGRNEQFF
V gene: TRBV5-5; J gene: TRBJ2-7; D gene: TRBD1; clone size: -; CDR3 DNA: TGTGCCAGCAGCTTGGCGCCAGGGGGCTCGGACGAGCAGTACTTC; CDR3 protein: CASSLAPGGSDEQYF
V gene: TRBV2; J gene: TRBJ1-2; D gene: TRBD1; clone size: -; CDR3 DNA: TGTGCCAGCAGATCACAGGGGGCTTCTGGTGGCTACACCTTC; CDR3 protein: CASRSQGASGGYTF
V gene: TRBV5-5; J gene: TRBJ2-1; D gene: -; clone size: -; CDR3 DNA: TGTGCCAGTAGGCTAGCACCGAACTCCTACAATGAGCAGTTCTTC; CDR3 protein: CASRLAPNSYNEQFF
V gene: TRBV28; J gene: TRBJ1-2; D gene: -; clone size: -; CDR3 DNA: TGTGCCAGCAGACGCCCCGAGGGGGATCGCGGCTACACCTTC; CDR3 protein: CASRRPEGDRGYTF
V gene: TRBV11-2; J gene: TRBJ2-1; D gene: TRBD1; clone size: -; CDR3 DNA: TGTGCCAGCAGCTTAGATCTGGGACAGGGTGTCTATGAGCAGTTCTTC; CDR3 protein: CASSLDLGQGVYEQFF
V gene: TRBV5-6; J gene: TRBJ1-5; D gene: TRBD1; clone size: -; CDR3 DNA: TGTGCCAGCAGCTTGGGTTGGACAGGGAGCAATCAGCCCCAGCATTTT; CDR3 protein: CASSLGWTGSNQPQHF
V gene: TRBV18; J gene: TRBJ2-1; D gene: TRBD2; clone size: -; CDR3 DNA: TGTGCCAGCCTCGGGGGGGGTTCCTACAATGAGCAGTTCTTC; CDR3 protein: CASLGGGSYNEQFF
V gene: TRBV28; J gene: TRBJ2-7; D gene: -; clone size: -; CDR3 DNA: TGTGCCAGCAGTTACAGAGCCTACGAGCAGTACTTC; CDR3 protein: CASSYRAYEQYF
V gene: TRBV5-1; J gene: TRBJ2-1; D gene: TRBD2; clone size: -; CDR3 DNA: TGCGCCAGCAGCATGACTAGCGGGAGGTACAATGAGCAGTTCTTC; CDR3 protein: CASSMTSGRYNEQFF
V gene: TRBV2; J gene: TRBJ1-1; D gene: -; clone size: few; CDR3 DNA: TGTGCCAGCACCCGAGGCGGCGGCACTGAAGCTTTCTTT; CDR3 protein: CASTRGGGTEAFF
V gene: TRBV28; J gene: TRBJ1-6; D gene: -; clone size: once; CDR3 DNA: TGTGCCAGCAGTTCCCCGGGGGACAATTCACCCCTCCACTTT; CDR3 protein: CASSSPGDNSPLHF
V gene: TRBV5-4; J gene: TRBJ2-1; D gene: TRBD1; clone size: few; CDR3 DNA: TGTGCCAGCAGCGAGGGACAGGGGGGTTACAATGAGCAGTTCTTC; CDR3 protein: CASSEGQGGYNEQFF
V gene: TRBV5-5; J gene: TRBJ2-5; D gene: TRBD2; clone size: -; CDR3 DNA: TGTGCCAGCAGCCCGACCCTAGCGGTCCAAGAGACCCAGTACTTC; CDR3 protein: CASSPTLAVQETQYF
V gene: TRBV18; J gene: TRBJ2-2; D gene: -; clone size: -; CDR3 DNA: TGTGCCAGCTCACCTAACAGGTGGAACACCGGGGAGCTGTTTTTT; CDR3 protein: CASSPNRWNTGELFF
V gene: TRBV7-9; J gene: TRBJ2-7; D gene: -; clone size: -; CDR3 DNA: TGTGCCAGCAGCTTGCCCCTTGGGGCGGGACCATCCTACGAGCAGTACTTC; CDR3 protein: CASSLPLGAGPSYEQYF
V gene: TRBV5-8; J gene: TRBJ2-7; D gene: TRBD1; clone size: -; CDR3 DNA: TGTGCCAGCAGCTTGGATTGGACAGGTTCATACTACGAGCAGTACTTC; CDR3 protein: CASSLDWTGSYYEQYF
V gene: TRBV6-1; J gene: TRBJ2-4; D gene: -; clone size: once; CDR3 DNA: TGTGCCAGCAGGGAGGGGTCAGCCAAAAACATTCAGTGCTTC; CDR3 protein: CASREGSAKNIQCF
V gene: TRBV27; J gene: TRBJ2-1; D gene: TRBD1; clone size: -; CDR3 DNA: TGTGCCAGCAGTTTACTGGGACAGGGATGGAGGCAGTTCTTC; CDR3 protein: CASSLLGQGWRQFF
V gene: TRBV6-6; J gene: TRBJ2-3; D gene: -; clone size: -; CDR3 DNA: TGTGCCAGCAGCCCCGGGGGAGCTGCAGATACGCAGTATTTT; CDR3 protein: CASSPGGAADTQYF
V gene: TRBV28; J gene: TRBJ1-4; D gene: TRBD1; clone size: -; CDR3 DNA: TGTGCCAGCAGTATGACAGGGGCAACTAATGAAAAACTGTTTTTT; CDR3 protein: CASSMTGATNEKLFF
V gene: TRBV7-8; J gene: TRBJ2-1; D gene: TRBD2; clone size: -; CDR3 DNA: TGTGCCAGCAGCTTAGTTGGCGGGAGTTCCCATGAGCAGTTCTTC; CDR3 protein: CASSLVGGSSHEQFF
V gene: TRBV28; J gene: TRBJ1-1; D gene: -; clone size: -; CDR3 DNA: TGTGCCAGCAGTCCACGGGGGGACCTAAGTCACACTGAAGCTTTCTTT; CDR3 protein: CASSPRGDLSHTEAFF
V gene: TRBV9; J gene: TRBJ1-6; D gene: -; clone size: -; CDR3 DNA: TGTGCCAGCAGCGTAGAAGGGGTCGGCAATTCACCCCTCCACTTT; CDR3 protein: CASSVEGVGNSPLHF
V gene: TRBV5-1; J gene: TRBJ1-1; D gene: -; clone size: -; CDR3 DNA: TGCGCCAGCAGCTTGGAAGGGAGCACTGAAGCTTTCTTT; CDR3 protein: CASSLEGSTEAFF
V gene: TRBV10-1; J gene: TRBJ2-1; D gene: TRBD1; clone size: -; CDR3 DNA: TGCGCCAGCAGTGACCCCCCGGGACAGGGGGCCTACAATGAGCAGTTCTTC; CDR3 protein: CASSDPPGQGAYNEQFF
V gene: TRBV2; J gene: TRBJ2-7; D gene: -; clone size: once; CDR3 DNA: TGTGCCAGCAGTGAAGGGTGGGGCGAGCAGTACTTC; CDR3 protein: CASSEGWGEQYF
V gene: TRBV18; J gene: TRBJ2-3; D gene: -; clone size: -; CDR3 DNA: TGTGCCAGCTCACCTGCTATCACAGATACGCAGTATTTT; CDR3 protein: CASSPAITDTQYF
V gene: TRBV7-3; J gene: TRBJ1-6; D gene: -; clone size: -; CDR3 DNA: TGTGCCAGCAGCTTAACCGGGGGGGGTTCACCCCTCCACTTT; CDR3 protein: CASSLTGGGSPLHF
V gene: TRBV15; J gene: TRBJ1-2; D gene: -; clone size: -; CDR3 DNA: TGTGCCACCAGCAGAGTCCAGATGAGGGATGGCTACACCTTC; CDR3 protein: CATSRVQMRDGYTF
V gene: TRBV15; J gene: TRBJ2-1; D gene: TRBD2; clone size: once; CDR3 DNA: TGTGCCACCAGCAGAGCGCGGGTTAGCGGGAACGATGAGCAGTTCTTC; CDR3 protein: CATSRARVSGNDEQFF